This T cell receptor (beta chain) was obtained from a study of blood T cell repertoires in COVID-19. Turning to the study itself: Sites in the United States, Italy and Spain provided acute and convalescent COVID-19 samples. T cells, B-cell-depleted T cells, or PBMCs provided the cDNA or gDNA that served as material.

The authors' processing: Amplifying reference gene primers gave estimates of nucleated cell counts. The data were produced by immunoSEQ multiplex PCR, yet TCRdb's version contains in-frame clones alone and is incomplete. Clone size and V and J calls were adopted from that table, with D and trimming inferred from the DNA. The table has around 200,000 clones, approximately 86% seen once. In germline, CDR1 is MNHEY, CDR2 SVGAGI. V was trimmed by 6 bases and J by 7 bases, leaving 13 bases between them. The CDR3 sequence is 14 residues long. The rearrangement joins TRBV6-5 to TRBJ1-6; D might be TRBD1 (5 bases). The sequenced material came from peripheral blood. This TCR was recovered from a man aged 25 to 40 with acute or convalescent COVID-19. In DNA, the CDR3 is TGTGCCAGCAGCGAGCGACGGGGGAATTCACCCCTCCACTTT. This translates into CASSERRGNSPLHF.